The entry that follows covers one T cell receptor (beta chain) sequence. The CDR3 is made up of 15 amino acids. With 4 bases removed from V and 9 bases from J, the gap between germline ends came to 16 bases. CDR1 SNHLY and CDR2 FYNNEI come from the germline V gene. The sample belongs to a study of CD8 T cells in Susac syndrome. RNA amounts of about 0.5 to 1 ug underwent reverse transcription with random hexamers. TCR beta CDR3 was amplified by immunoSEQ multiplex PCR. This amplification extended across 54 Vbeta and 13 Jbeta segments. TCRdb passed the immunoSEQ multiplex PCR reads through MiXCR, listing each CDR3 protein once. The sample contains about 300,000 distinct CDR3 sequences, 92% of which appear only once.

This receptor was identified in a human donor with multiple sclerosis. Specimen: CD4+ T cells from PBMCs. The gene calls are TRBV2 and TRBJ1-6; D remains ambiguous. CDR3 coding DNA: TGTGCCAGCAGTGCCAAAAGGGAGGGTACTTCACCCCTCCACTTT. Translated, it gives CASSAKREGTSPLHF.